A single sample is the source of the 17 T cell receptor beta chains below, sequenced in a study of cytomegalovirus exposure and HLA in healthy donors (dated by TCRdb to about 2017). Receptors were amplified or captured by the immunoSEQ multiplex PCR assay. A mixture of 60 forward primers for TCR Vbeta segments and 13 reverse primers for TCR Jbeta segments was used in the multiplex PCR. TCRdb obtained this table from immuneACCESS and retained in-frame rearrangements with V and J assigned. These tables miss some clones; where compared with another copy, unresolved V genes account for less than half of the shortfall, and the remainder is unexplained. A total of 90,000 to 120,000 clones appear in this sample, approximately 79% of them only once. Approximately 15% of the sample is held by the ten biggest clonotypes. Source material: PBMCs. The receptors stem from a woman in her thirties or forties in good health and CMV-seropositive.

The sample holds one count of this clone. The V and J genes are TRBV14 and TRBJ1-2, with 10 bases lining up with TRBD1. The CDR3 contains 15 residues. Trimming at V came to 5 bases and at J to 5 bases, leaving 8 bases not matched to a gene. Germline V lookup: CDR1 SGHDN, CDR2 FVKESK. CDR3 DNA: TGTGCCAGCAGCGTCACCGGGACAGGGGTATATGGCTACACCTTC. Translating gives CASSVTGTGVYGYTF.

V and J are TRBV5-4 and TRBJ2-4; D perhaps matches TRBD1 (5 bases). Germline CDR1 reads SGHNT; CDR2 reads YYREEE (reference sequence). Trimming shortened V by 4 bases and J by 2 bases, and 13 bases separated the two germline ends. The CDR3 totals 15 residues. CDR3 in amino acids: CASSAWTRTKNIQYF. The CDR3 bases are TGTGCCAGCAGCGCATGGACAAGAACCAAAAACATTCAGTACTTC.

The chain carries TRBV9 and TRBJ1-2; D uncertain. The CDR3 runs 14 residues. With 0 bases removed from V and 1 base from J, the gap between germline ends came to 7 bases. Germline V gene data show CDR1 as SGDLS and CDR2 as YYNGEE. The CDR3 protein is CASSVDNRNYGYTF. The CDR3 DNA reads TGTGCCAGCAGCGTAGATAATCGTAACTATGGCTACACCTTC.

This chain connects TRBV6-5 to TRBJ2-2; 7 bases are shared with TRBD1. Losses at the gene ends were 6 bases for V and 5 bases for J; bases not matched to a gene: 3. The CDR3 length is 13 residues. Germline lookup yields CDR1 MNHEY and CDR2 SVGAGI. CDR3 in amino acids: CASRYRGTGELFF. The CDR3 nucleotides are TGTGCCAGCAGGTACAGGGGTACCGGGGAGCTGTTTTTT.

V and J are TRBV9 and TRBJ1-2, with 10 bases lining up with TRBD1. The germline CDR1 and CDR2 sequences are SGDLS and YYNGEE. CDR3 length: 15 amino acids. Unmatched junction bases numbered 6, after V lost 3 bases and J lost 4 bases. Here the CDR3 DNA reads TGTGCCAGCAGCGAGGGGACAGGGGCAAGCTATGGCTACACCTTC. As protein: CASSEGTGASYGYTF. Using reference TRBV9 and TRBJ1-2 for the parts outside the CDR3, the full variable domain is DSGVTQTPKHLITATGQRVTLRCSPRSGDLSVYWYQQSLDQGLQFLIQYYNGEERAKGNILERFSAQQFPDLHSELNLSSLELGDSALYFCASSEGTGASYGYTFGSGTRLTVV.

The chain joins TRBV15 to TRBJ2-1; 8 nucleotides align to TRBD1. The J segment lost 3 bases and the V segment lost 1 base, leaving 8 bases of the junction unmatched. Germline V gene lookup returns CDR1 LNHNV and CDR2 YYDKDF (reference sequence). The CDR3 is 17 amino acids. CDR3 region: CATSRGAGQGVYNEQFF. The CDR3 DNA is TGTGCCACCAGCAGAGGGGCAGGACAGGGCGTCTACAATGAGCAGTTCTTC.

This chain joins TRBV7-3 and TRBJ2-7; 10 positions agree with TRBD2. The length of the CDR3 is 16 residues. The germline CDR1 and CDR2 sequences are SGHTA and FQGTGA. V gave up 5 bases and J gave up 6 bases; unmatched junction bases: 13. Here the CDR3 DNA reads TGTGCCAGCAGCCTCAACCCAACCCCTAGCGGGGGCGAGCAGTACTTC. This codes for CASSLNPTPSGGEQYF. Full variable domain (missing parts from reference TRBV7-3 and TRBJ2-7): GAGVSQTPSNKVTEKGKYVELRCDPISGHTALYWYRQSLGQGPEFLIYFQGTGAADDSGLPNDRFFAVRPEGSVSTLKIQRTERGDSAVYLCASSLNPTPSGGEQYFGPGTRLTVT.

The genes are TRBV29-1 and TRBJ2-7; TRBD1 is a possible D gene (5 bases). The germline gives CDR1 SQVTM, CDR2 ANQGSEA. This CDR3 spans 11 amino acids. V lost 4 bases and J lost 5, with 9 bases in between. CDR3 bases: TGCAGCGTTGTCAGGGCCAACGAGCAGTACTTC. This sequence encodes CSVVRANEQYF.

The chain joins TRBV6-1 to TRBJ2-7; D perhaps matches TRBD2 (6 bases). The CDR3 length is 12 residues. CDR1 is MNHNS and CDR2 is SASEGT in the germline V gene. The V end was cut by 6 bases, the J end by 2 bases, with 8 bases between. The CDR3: CASREGTYEQYF. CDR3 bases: TGTGCCAGCAGGGAGGGAACCTACGAGCAGTACTTC.

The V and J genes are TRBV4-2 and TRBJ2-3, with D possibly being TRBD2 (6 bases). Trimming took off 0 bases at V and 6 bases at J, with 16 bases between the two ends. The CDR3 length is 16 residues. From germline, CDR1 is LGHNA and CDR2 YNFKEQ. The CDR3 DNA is TGTGCCAGCAGCCAAGATCGACGCGGGACGAGGGATACGCAGTATTTT. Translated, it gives CASSQDRRGTRDTQYF.

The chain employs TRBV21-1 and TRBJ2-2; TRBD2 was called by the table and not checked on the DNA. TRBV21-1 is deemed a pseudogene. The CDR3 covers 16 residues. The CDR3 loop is CASSKSGGLNTGELFF. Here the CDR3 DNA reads TGTGCCAGCAGCAAAAGCGGGGGTCTGAACACCGGGGAGCTGTTTTTT.

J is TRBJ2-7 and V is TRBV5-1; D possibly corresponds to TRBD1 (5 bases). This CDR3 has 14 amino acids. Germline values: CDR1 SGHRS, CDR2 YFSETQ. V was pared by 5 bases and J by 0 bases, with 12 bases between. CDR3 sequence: CASRQGIGSYEQYF. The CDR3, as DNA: TGCGCCAGCAGGCAGGGAATAGGCTCCTACGAGCAGTACTTC. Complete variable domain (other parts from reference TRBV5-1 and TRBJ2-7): KAGVTQTPRYLIKTRGQQVTLSCSPISGHRSVSWYQQTPGQGLQFLFEYFSETQRNKGNFPGRFSGRQFSNSRSEMNVSTLELGDSALYLCASRQGIGSYEQYFGPGTRLTVT.

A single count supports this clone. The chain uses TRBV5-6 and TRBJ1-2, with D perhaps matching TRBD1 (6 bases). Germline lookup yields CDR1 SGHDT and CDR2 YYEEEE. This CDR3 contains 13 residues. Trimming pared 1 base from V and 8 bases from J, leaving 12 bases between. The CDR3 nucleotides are TGTGCCAGCAGCTTGCAGGACAGCCAAGGCTACACCTTC. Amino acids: CASSLQDSQGYTF.

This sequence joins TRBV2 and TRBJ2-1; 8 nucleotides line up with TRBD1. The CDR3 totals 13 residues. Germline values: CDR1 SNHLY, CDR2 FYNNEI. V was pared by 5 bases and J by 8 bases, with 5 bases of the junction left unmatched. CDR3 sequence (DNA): TGTGCCAGCAGTCTCAGGACAGGGTATGAGCAGTTCTTC. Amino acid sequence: CASSLRTGYEQFF.

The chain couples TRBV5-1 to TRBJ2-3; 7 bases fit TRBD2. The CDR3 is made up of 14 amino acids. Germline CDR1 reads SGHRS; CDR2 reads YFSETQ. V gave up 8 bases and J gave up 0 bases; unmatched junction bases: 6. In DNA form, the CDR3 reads TGCGCCAGTCGGCTAGCGGCTAGCACAGATACGCAGTATTTT. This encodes CASRLAASTDTQYF.

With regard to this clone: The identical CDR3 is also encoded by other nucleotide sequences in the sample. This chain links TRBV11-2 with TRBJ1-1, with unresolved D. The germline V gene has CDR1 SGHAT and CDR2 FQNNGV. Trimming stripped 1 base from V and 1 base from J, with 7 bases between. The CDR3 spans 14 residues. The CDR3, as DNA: TGTGCCAGCAGCTTAGGCGCTGGGAACACTGAAGCTTTCTTT. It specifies CASSLGAGNTEAFF.

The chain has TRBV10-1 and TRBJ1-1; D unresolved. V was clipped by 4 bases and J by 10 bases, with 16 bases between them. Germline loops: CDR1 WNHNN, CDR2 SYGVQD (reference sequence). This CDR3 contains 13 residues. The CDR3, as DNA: TGCGCCAGCAGTGCAGCCTTGGGAGGACCAGCTTTCTTT. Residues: CASSAALGGPAFF.